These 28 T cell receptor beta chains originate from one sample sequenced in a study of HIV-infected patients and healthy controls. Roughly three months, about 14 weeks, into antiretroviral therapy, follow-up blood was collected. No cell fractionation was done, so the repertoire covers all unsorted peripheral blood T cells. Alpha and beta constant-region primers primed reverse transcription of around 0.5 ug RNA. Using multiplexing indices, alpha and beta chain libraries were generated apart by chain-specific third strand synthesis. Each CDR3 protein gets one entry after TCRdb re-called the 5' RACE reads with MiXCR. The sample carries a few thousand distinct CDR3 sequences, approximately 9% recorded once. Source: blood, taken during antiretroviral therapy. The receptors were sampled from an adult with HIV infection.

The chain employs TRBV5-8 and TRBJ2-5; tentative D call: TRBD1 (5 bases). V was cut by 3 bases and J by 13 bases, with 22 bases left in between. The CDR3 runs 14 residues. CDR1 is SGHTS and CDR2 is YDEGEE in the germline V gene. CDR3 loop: CASSSSLGQGTSYF. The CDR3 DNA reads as TGTGCCAGCAGCTCGAGTCTTGGACAAGGTACTTCGTACTTC.

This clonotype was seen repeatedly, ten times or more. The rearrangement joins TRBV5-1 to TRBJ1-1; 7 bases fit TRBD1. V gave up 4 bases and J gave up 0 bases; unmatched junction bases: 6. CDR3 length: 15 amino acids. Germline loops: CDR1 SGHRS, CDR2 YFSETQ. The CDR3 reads CASSLSGQMNTEAFF. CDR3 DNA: TGCGCCAGCAGCCTATCGGGACAGATGAACACTGAAGCTTTCTTT. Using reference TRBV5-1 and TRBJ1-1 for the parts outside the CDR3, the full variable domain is KAGVTQTPRYLIKTRGQQVTLSCSPISGHRSVSWYQQTPGQGLQFLFEYFSETQRNKGNFPGRFSGRQFSNSRSEMNVSTLELGDSALYLCASSLSGQMNTEAFFGQGTRLTVV.

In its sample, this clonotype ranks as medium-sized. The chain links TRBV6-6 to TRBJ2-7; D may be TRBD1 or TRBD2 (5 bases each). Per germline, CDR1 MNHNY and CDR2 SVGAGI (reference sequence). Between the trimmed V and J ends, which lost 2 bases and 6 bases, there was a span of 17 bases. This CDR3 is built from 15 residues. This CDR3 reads CASSYGLRDPSEQYF. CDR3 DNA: TGTGCCAGCAGTTACGGTCTTCGGGACCCAAGCGAGCAGTACTTC.

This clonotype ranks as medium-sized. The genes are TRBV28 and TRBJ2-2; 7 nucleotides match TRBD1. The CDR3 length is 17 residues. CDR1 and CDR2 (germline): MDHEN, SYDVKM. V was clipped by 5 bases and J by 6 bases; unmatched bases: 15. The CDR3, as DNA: TGTGCCAGCAGTACCCGGACAGGAGTCGGGAAGGCCGGGGAGCTGTTTTTT. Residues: CASSTRTGVGKAGELFF.

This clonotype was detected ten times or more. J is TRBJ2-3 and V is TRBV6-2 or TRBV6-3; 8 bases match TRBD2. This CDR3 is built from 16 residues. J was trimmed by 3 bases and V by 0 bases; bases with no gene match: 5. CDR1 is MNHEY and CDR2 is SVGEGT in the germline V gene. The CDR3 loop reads CASSYSRAGVTDTQYF. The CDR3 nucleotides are TGTGCCAGCAGTTACTCGAGAGCGGGGGTTACAGATACGCAGTATTTT.

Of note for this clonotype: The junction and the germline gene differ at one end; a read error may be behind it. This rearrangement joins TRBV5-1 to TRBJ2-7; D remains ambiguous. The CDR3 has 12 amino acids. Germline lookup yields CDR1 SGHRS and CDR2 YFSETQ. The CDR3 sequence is CASSLEPYDQYF. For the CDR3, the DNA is TGCGCCAGCAGCTTGGAGCCCTACGATCAGTACTTC.

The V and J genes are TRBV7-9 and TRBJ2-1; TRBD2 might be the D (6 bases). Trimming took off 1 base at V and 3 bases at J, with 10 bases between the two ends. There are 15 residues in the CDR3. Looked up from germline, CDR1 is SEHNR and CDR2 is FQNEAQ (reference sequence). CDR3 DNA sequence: TGTGCCAGCAGCTTAGTGACGGGGGACTACAATGAGCAGTTCTTC. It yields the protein CASSLVTGDYNEQFF.

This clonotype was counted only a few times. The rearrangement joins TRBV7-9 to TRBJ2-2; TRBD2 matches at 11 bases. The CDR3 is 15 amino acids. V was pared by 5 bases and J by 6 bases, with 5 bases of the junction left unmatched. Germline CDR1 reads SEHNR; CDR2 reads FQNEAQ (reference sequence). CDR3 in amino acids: CASSNPLAGAGELFF. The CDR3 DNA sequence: TGTGCCAGCAGCAATCCACTAGCGGGGGCCGGGGAGCTGTTTTTT.

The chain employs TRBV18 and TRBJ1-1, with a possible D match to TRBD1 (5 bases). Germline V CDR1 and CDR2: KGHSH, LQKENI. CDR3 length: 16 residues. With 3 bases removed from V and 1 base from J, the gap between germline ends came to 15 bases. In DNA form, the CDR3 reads TGTGCCAGCTCACCCAAATCTGGGGGTGAGAACACTGAAGCTTTCTTT. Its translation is CASSPKSGGENTEAFF.

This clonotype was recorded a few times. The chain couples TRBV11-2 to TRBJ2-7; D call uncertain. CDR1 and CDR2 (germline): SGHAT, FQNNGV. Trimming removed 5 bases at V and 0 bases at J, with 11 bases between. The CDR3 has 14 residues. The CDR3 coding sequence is TGTGCCAGCAGCCCACGGATTTTCTCCTACGAGCAGTACTTC. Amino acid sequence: CASSPRIFSYEQYF.

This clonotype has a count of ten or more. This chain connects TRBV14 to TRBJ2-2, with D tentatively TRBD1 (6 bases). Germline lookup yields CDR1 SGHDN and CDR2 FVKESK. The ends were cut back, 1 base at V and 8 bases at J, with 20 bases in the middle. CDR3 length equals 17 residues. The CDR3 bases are TGTGCCAGCAGCCAAGCTTTTCGGACAGTGGGCGGAGGGGAGCTGTTTTTT. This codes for CASSQAFRTVGGGELFF.

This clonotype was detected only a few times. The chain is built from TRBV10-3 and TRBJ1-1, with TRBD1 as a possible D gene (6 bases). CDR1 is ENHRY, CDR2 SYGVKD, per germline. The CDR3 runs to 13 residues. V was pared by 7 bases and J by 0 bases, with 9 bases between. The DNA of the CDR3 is TGTGCCATCATGGGACACTTGAACACTGAAGCTTTCTTT. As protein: CAIMGHLNTEAFF.

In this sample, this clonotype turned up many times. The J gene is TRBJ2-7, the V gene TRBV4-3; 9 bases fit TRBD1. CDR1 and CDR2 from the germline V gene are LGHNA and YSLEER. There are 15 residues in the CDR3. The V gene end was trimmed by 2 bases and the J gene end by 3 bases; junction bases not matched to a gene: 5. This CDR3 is CASSQQTGGFYEQYF. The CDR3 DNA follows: TGCGCCAGCAGCCAACAGACAGGGGGGTTCTACGAGCAGTACTTC.

The CDR3 DNA sequence: TGTGCCAGCACCCTGCGGGGACAGCCCCAGCATTTT. This encodes CASTLRGQPQHF. The chain combines TRBV12-3 or TRBV12-4 with TRBJ1-5, with D hard to call. The germline V and J ends were trimmed by 7 bases and 7 bases, with 11 bases remaining between them. This CDR3 has 12 residues.

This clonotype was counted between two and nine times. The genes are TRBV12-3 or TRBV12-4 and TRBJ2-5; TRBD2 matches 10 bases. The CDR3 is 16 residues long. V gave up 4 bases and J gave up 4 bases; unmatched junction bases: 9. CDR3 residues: CASSWASGRARETQYF. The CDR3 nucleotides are TGTGCCAGCAGTTGGGCCAGCGGGAGGGCCCGAGAGACCCAGTACTTC.

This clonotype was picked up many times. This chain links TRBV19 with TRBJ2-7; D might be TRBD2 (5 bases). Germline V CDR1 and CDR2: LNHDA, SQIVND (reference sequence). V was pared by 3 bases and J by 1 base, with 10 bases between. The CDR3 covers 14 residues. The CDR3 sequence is CASSIGGLSYEQYF. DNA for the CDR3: TGTGCCAGTAGTATCGGCGGACTTTCCTACGAGCAGTACTTC.

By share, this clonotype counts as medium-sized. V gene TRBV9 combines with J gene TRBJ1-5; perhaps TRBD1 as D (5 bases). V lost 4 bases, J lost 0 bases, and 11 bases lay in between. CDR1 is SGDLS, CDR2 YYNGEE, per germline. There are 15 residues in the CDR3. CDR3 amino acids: CASSPWDGSNQPQHF. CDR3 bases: TGTGCCAGCAGCCCCTGGGACGGTAGCAATCAGCCCCAGCATTTT.

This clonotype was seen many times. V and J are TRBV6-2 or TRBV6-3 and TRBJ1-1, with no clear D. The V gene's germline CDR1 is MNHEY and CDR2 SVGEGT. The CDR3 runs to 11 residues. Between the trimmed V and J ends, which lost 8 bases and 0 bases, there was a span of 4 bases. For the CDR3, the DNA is TGTGCCAGCCGGGTGAACACTGAAGCTTTCTTT. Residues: CASRVNTEAFF.

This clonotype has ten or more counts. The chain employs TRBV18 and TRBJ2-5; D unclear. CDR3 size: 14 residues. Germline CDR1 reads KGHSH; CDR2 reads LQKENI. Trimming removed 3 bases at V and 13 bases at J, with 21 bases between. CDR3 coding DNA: TGTGCCAGCTCACCCCCCGGCGAACGGACCCCCCTGTACTTC. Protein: CASSPPGERTPLYF. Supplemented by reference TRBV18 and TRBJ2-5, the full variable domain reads NAGVMQNPRHLVRRRGQEARLRCSPMKGHSHVYWYRQLPEEGLKFMVYLQKENIIDESGMPKERFSAEFPKEGPSILRIQQVVRGDSAAYFCASSPPGERTPLYFGPGTRLLVL.

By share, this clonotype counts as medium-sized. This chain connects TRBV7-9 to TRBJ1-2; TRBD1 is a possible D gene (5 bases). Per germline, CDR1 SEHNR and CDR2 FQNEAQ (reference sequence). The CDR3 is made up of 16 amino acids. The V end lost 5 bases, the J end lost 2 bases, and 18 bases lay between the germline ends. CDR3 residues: CASSPDTLRFNYGYTF. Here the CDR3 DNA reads TGTGCCAGCAGCCCGGACACCCTGCGCTTCAACTATGGCTACACCTTC.

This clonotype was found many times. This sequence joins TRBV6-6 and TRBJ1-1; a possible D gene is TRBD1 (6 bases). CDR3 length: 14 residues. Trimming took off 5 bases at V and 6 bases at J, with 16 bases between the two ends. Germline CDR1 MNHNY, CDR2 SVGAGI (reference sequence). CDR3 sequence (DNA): TGTGCCAGCAGTCAACAGGGCATCCTGGCTGAAGCTTTCTTT. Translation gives CASSQQGILAEAFF.

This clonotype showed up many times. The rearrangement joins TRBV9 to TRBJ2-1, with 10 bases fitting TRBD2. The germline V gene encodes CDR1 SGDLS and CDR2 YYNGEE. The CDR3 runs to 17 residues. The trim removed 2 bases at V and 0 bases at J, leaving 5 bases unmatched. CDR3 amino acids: CASSVLAGAPSYNEQFF. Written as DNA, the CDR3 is TGTGCCAGCAGCGTGCTAGCGGGGGCCCCCTCCTACAATGAGCAGTTCTTC.

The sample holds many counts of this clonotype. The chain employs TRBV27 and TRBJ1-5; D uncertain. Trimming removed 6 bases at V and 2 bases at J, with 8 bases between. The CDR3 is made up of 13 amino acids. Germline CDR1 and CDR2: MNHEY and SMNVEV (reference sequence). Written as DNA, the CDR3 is TGTGCCAGCAGATCTATGGGCAATCAGCCCCAGCATTTT. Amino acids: CASRSMGNQPQHF.

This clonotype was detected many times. The CDR3: CASSYGGSPSAEQFF. The DNA for the CDR3 is TGTGCCAGCAGTTACGGTGGGTCCCCTTCAGCTGAGCAGTTCTTC. This chain connects TRBV6-2 or TRBV6-3 to TRBJ2-1, with D hard to call. The CDR3 sequence is 15 residues long. With 2 bases removed from V and 9 bases from J, the gap between germline ends came to 17 bases. Per germline, CDR1 MNHEY and CDR2 SVGEGT.

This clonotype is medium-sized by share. CDR3 loop: CASTLPGLLTGELFF. Written as DNA, the CDR3 is TGTGCCAGCACCCTGCCTGGACTACTCACCGGGGAGCTGTTTTTT. The chain employs TRBV12-3 or TRBV12-4 and TRBJ2-2, with D possibly matching TRBD2 (6 bases). CDR3 size: 15 residues. Trimming took 7 bases from V and 4 from J, leaving 16 bases between them.

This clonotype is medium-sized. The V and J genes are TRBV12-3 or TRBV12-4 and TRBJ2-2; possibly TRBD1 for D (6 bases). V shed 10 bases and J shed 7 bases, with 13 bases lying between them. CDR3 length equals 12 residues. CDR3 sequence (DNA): TGTGCCACCTCCCTAGGGGGCGGGGAGCTGTTTTTT. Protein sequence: CATSLGGGELFF.

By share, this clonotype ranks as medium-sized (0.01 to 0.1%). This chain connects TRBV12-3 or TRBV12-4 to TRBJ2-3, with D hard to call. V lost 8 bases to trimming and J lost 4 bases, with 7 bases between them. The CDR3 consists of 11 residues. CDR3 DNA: TGTGCCAGCTCCTTGGCAGATACGCAGTATTTT. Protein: CASSLADTQYF.

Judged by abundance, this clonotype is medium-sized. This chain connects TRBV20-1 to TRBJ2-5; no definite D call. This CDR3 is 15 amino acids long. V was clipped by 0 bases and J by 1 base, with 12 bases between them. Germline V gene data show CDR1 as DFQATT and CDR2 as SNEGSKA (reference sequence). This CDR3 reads CSARDSRTFQETQYF. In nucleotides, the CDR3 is TGCAGTGCTAGAGATAGCAGAACCTTCCAAGAGACCCAGTACTTC.